This T cell receptor (beta chain) was recovered during a study of T cell responses to AZD1222 COVID-19 vaccine. This CDR3 comprises 16 residues. Deletions cut 2 bases from V and 1 base from J, with 14 bases between. Germline V gives CDR1 MNHEY, CDR2 SVGAGI. TCRdb's copy holds only in-frame clones and misses some; the assay was immunoSEQ multiplex PCR. The top ten hold approximately 19% of the sample, which has over 100,000 clones, roughly 88% seen once. Study-level points and caveats: CD4 TCRs linked to vaccination spanned spike, dominating at 160-218 and 743-854. Females made up more of the donors, who were largely white British, and clonal diversity may have come out too low. Spike-specific TCR breadth and depth both grew after two AZD1222 doses. Of spike-specific TCRs, nearly half reportedly target regions left unmutated in variants.

Turning to this clone: Its antigen remains unknown.

The V call is TRBV6-5, the J call TRBJ1-1; D perhaps matches TRBD1 (5 bases). Sequencing used peripheral blood, obtained on day 0 of AZD1222 vaccination. This receptor was obtained from an adult in good health. This CDR3 reads CASSYPGVGANTEAFF. CDR3 bases: TGTGCCAGCAGTTACCCTGGGGTCGGGGCGAACACTGAAGCTTTCTTT.